The rows below give T cell receptor beta chains drawn from one sample of a study of cytomegalovirus exposure and HLA in healthy donors. Some clones are missing from TCRdb's copy, which holds only in-frame ones; the method was immunoSEQ multiplex PCR. The sample has about 120,000 clones, 70% to 85% seen once. The sequencing sample was made of PBMCs. All receptors derive from a man aged 25-45 years in good health and CMV-seropositive. CDR3s include the opening cysteine and the closing phenylalanine or tryptophan. Fields, in order: CDR3 length, D gene, V gene, clone size, J gene, CDR3 DNA, CDR3 protein. D genes are given only for firm matches. A row's size may be missing; if present it is once, few, many or a size class.

>15|TRBD1|TRBV6-5|-|TRBJ1-4
TGTGCCAGCAGGCGCCCGGGACAGGGGAATGAAAAACTGTTTTTT
CASRRPGQGNEKLFF
>12|TRBD1|TRBV2|-|TRBJ2-7
TGTGCCAGCAGGGGGACAGGGCCCGAGCAGTACTTC
CASRGTGPEQYF
>15|TRBD2|TRBV30|-|TRBJ2-2
TGTGCCTGGAGTTTAAGACTAGCGTACACCGGGGAGCTGTTTTTT
CAWSLRLAYTGELFF
>14|-|TRBV7-9|few|TRBJ1-2
TGTGCCAGCAGCGTCCGACAGGCGAACTATGGCTACACCTTC
CASSVRQANYGYTF
>16|TRBD2|TRBV19|-|TRBJ2-1
TGTGCCAGTAGTATAGGGAGCGGGGGGGTCTCCATGGAGCAGTTCTTC
CASSIGSGGVSMEQFF
>15|-|TRBV12-5|-|TRBJ2-5
TGTGCTAGTGGTTTGGCCCCAGGGGGAGGAGAGACCCAGTACTTC
CASGLAPGGGETQYF
>20|TRBD2|TRBV9|-|TRBJ2-3
TGTGCCAGCAGCCCCCCGGGACTAGCGGCCTACCGGACCGTCTTAGATACGCAGTATTTT
CASSPPGLAAYRTVLDTQYF
>15|-|TRBV27|-|TRBJ1-1
TGTGCCAGCAGTAGAAATCAGGGATTTCGGACTGAAGCTTTCTTT
CASSRNQGFRTEAFF
>12|TRBD1|TRBV6-1|few|TRBJ1-1
TGTGCCAGCAATCAGGGGGACACTGAAGCTTTCTTT
CASNQGDTEAFF
>15|-|TRBV19|-|TRBJ1-5
TGTGCCAGTAGTCCAGAGGGGGATAGCAATCAGCCCCAGCATTTT
CASSPEGDSNQPQHF